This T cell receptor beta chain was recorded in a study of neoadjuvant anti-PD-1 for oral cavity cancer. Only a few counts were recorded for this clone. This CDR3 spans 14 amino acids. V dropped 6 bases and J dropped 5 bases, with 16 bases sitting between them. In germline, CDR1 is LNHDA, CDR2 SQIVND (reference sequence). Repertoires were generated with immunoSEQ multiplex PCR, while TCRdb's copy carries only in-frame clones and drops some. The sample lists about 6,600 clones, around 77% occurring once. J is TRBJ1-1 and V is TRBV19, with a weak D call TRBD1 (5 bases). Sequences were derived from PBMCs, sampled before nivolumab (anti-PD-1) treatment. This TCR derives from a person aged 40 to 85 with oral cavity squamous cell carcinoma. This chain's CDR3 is CASSRPGRETEAFF. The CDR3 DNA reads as TGTGCCAGTAGCCGCCCGGGCAGGGAGACTGAAGCTTTCTTT.